This TCR beta chain comes out of a study of blood T cell repertoires in COVID-19. The overall study: The United States, Italy and Spain supplied acute and convalescent COVID-19 samples.

The CDR3 runs to 14 residues. V was trimmed by 6 bases and J by 6 bases, leaving 15 bases between them. From germline, CDR1 is MNHEY and CDR2 SVGAGI. Under the authors' procedure: Estimates of nucleated cell counts were drawn from the amplification of reference gene primers. Assay used: immunoSEQ multiplex PCR; TCRdb lists only in-frame clones, some missing. That table is the source of V, J and clone size, and D and trimming were worked out from the DNA. In the table there are 180,000 or so clones, roughly 89% of which are singletons. The chain links TRBV6-5 to TRBJ2-1, with a tentative D call TRBD1 (6 bases). This clonotype was obtained from a man in his fifties or sixties with acute or convalescent COVID-19. Sequencing used peripheral blood. DNA for the CDR3: TGTGCCAGCAGCCTAACAGGGTCCGGCAATGAGCAGTTCTTC. Its translation: CASSLTGSGNEQFF.